The clone carrying this TCR beta chain was detected ten times or more. The antigen remains undetermined. These data belong to a study of human T cells and chemical hapten exposure. Study background: Weekly diphenylcyclopropenone doses were given to patients' scalps across the roughly 25-week study. After 6 days, upper back 0.01% DPC patch tests were scored. The patient population, which was mostly female, had alopecia areata, totalis or universalis. Study-wide findings and caveats: Expanded TCRs were compared with controls, and the expanded TCRs formed significantly more large CDR3 similarity clusters.

The time point is: patch test 1, 2 weeks after DPC sensitization. This sample's treatment: therapeutic diphenylcyclopropenone sensitization with weekly scalp DPC. TCRdb fed the RACE reads into MiXCR, producing one record per CDR3 protein. The data show about 80,000 distinct CDR3 sequences, 7% to 8% seen once. The TCR sequence derives from a woman in her twenties or thirties with alopecia areata. Some clones in this sample may be carry-over from other donors' samples. The sample consisted of whole blood, taken in connection with sensitization to the hapten diphenylcyclopropenone (DPC).

DNA of the CDR3: TGTGCCAGCAGTGAAAGGGGGGGTCGGACGAATGAAAAACTGTTTTTT. Residues: CASSERGGRTNEKLFF. The chain couples TRBV2 to TRBJ1-4, with D maybe TRBD1 (6 bases). The CDR3 extends over 16 amino acids. Germline V gene lookup returns CDR1 SNHLY and CDR2 FYNNEI. Trimming removed 2 bases from V and 5 bases from J, with 15 bases in between.